The present T cell receptor beta chain was sequenced within a study of blood T cells in healthy people across ages (dated by TCRdb to the mid-2010s). Study-wide context: In model experiments, template switching captured about one uniquely barcoded TCR beta cDNA molecule for every two T cells. To track age-related changes in TCR beta repertoire diversity, the study relied on deep sequencing normalized with unique cDNA molecular identifiers. Donors were grouped into four age groups: young (average about 15 years), middle-aged (39), aged (approximately 58) and long-lived (less than 85). To avoid experimental bias, donors of different ages were randomly spread across the sequencing lanes. For two donors (one aged 18 to 30 and one aged 80 or older), the study analyzed two additional independent replicas of 1 million unique cDNA reads from the same blood draw.

Here is what the overall study found, with its caveats: Because profiling used bulk unsorted PBMCs, naive and antigen-experienced compartments could not be compared conclusively. The long-lived group showed more naive CD4+ T cells, fewer expanded clones and increased TCR diversity than the aged group, suggesting age selection. Estimates of total diversity based on one million sequenced T cells were considered lower bounds and underestimates. Because donor CMV infection status was unknown, age-related changes in expanded clonotypes were potentially confounded. The percentage of naive T cells measured by flow cytometry correlated strongly with observed TCR beta diversity. As age increased, observed TCR beta diversity per million T cells dropped in a roughly linear way, and a significant reduction was already evident by age 40.

The receptor library was made with 5' RACE. Sequencing relied on an Illumina HiSeq 2500. The second PCR ran for about 6 to 12 cycles and used a J-beta primer mix along with a sample-barcoded 5' primer. A unique molecular identifier was introduced onto each TCR beta cDNA molecule by a template-switch 5' adaptor carrying 12 random nucleotides. Each sample yielded at least 3 million CDR3-containing paired-end reads. All of the RNA was converted into first-strand cDNA using the Mint cDNA synthesis kit, with a TRBC-specific oligonucleotide serving as the primer. Following uracil-DNA glycosylase treatment, a first 18-cycle PCR with universal primers M1SS and BC2_uni_R was performed on all cDNA. Processing in the source paper ran as follows. Each sample was normalized by randomly selecting 1 million high-quality reads, each carrying a distinct molecular identifier. Instead of being binned into consensus sequences, reads with shared molecular identifiers were discarded. MiTCR, set to a Q25 quality threshold and the strictest error-elimination algorithm, was used for CDR3 identification, clonotype clustering and error correction. A nonparametric unseen species model with Euler transformation was used to estimate a lower bound on total TCR beta diversity. The public reads were quality trimmed at Q25 with fastp and then assembled into clones with MiXCR by TCRdb, keeping productive beta chains. Merged by CDR3 protein, the rows form single entries marked with the most common genes and DNA. These V and J calls originate from TCRdb's pipeline instead of the authors' own analysis. For this sample the table gives around 1.5 million distinct CDR3 sequences, of which almost 60% were detected only once. Over 5% of the sample is taken by the ten largest.

Systemically healthy Caucasian individuals from Russia, 35 to 50 in total and aged about 6 to 90 years, were included as donors. Each donor gave 8 to 10 milliliters of peripheral blood, drawn into EDTA-treated Vacutainer tubes. Ficoll-Paque density-gradient centrifugation was used to isolate PBMCs, with at least 6 million obtained per sample. Trizol reagent was used to extract total RNA from PBMCs, with at least 5.5 micrograms per sample. For every donor, an aliquot of PBMCs went through flow cytometry to measure the percentages of naive CD45RAhigh/CD27high T cells. Trimming takes 0 bases off V and 3 bases off J; junction bases not matched to a gene: 3. Sequences SGHRS (CDR1) and YFSETQ (CDR2) are obtained from the germline V gene. The cysteine opens and the phenylalanine closes a CDR3 of 15 amino acids. Only the CDR3 DNA is retained, 45 bases long and in frame from the first base. For this clonotype: The clone's antigen remains unknown. Base qualities are missing; no much larger clone stands one base away.

Sequencing was carried out using blood. The receptor comes from a man younger than 35 in good health. This receptor chain uses TRBV5-1 and TRBJ2-7, with 10 central nucleotides matching TRBD2. The CDR3 region has the sequence CASSLVLAGDYEQYF. The base sequence is TGCGCCAGCAGCTTGGTCCTAGCGGGGGACTACGAGCAGTACTTC. This CDR3, with the reference TRBV5-1 and TRBJ2-7 proteins standing in past its ends, gives the full variable domain KAGVTQTPRYLIKTRGQQVTLSCSPISGHRSVSWYQQTPGQGLQFLFEYFSETQRNKGNFPGRFSGRQFSNSRSEMNVSTLELGDSALYLCASSLVLAGDYEQYFGPGTRLTVT.